The 28 T cell receptor beta chains listed next were all sequenced from one sample in a study of T cells in Graves' hyperthyroidism and ophthalmopathy (dated by TCRdb to between 2019 and 2020). The library was obtained by multiplex PCR. This sample was sequenced with an Illumina HiSeq 2000. TCR beta CDR3 regions were amplified from RNA transcripts. The first round of RT-PCR for the TCR CDR3 was performed with the HTBI primer set and the Qiagen OneStep RT-PCR kit. TCRdb reworked the public reads: Q25 trimming with fastp, MiXCR clone assembly, productive beta chains retained. Rows are unified per CDR3 protein, each entry keeping the most common DNA and genes. Recorded for this sample are about 480,000 distinct CDR3 sequences; roughly a quarter of them occurred a single time. In total, the top ten clones hold around 11% of the sample. The sequencing sample was made of blood. These receptors came from a woman aged 25 to 39 with Graves' ophthalmopathy.

This clonotype was observed a few times. The rearrangement joins TRBV12-3 or TRBV12-4 to TRBJ2-2; 7 bases are a match to TRBD2. Trimming took 5 bases from V and 7 from J; bases not matched to a gene: 13. The CDR3 covers 16 residues. CDR3 bases: TGTGCCAGCAGTAAGGTGGCGGGAGAGTATGGCGGGGAGCTGTTTTTT. Its protein product is CASSKVAGEYGGELFF.

The CDR3 here is CATSDWDGANYGYTF. DNA of the CDR3: TGTGCCACCAGTGACTGGGACGGCGCTAACTATGGCTACACCTTC. This chain joins TRBV24-1 and TRBJ1-2; D might be TRBD1 (5 bases). The CDR3 covers 15 residues. Trimming pared 4 bases from V and 0 bases from J, leaving 11 bases between. CDR1 KGHDR and CDR2 SFDVKD come from the germline V gene.

The chain has TRBV14 and TRBJ1-2; D is perhaps TRBD1 (5 bases). Germline CDR1 SGHDN, CDR2 FVKESK. The CDR3 is 14 residues long. Trimming left V 1 base short and J 9 bases short, with 15 bases between. The chain's CDR3 is CASSQAGRAYSYTF. Written as DNA, the CDR3 is TGTGCCAGCAGCCAAGCGGGCAGGGCGTACAGCTACACCTTC.

This clonotype occurred many times. The chain combines TRBV24-1 with TRBJ1-2; tentatively, D is TRBD1 (5 bases). The germline gives CDR1 KGHDR, CDR2 SFDVKD. The CDR3 covers 13 residues. V lost 9 bases, J lost 3 bases, and 13 bases lay in between. The CDR3 spells CATATGTDYGYTF. In DNA, the CDR3 is TGTGCCACCGCGACCGGGACGGACTATGGCTACACCTTC.

The J gene is TRBJ1-2, the V gene TRBV29-1; possibly TRBD1 for D (5 bases). Per germline, CDR1 SQVTM and CDR2 ANQGSEA. Deletions cut 6 bases from V and 7 bases from J, with 15 bases between. CDR3 length: 12 residues. Here the CDR3 reads CSVKTPRGGYTF. CDR3 DNA: TGCAGCGTAAAAACCCCGAGGGGTGGCTACACCTTC.

The sample holds a few counts of this clonotype. J is TRBJ1-5 and V is TRBV28; 11 bases are shared with TRBD1. CDR3 size: 15 residues. Germline CDR1 and CDR2: MDHEN and SYDVKM. V was clipped by 4 bases and J by 6 bases; unmatched bases: 5. This chain's CDR3 is CASSSRTGGSQPQHF. In DNA, the CDR3 is TGTGCCAGCAGTTCTCGGACAGGGGGCTCTCAGCCCCAGCATTTT.

This clonotype was picked up a small number of times. The J gene is TRBJ1-2, the V gene TRBV30; D gene ambiguous. V was pared by 1 base and J by 0 bases, with 12 bases between. Germline V gene data show CDR1 as GTSNPN and CDR2 as SVGIG (reference sequence). The CDR3 extends over 15 amino acids. The CDR3, as DNA: TGTGCCTGGAGTGCCGAGGGTAGAGCTAACTATGGCTACACCTTC. Its protein is CAWSAEGRANYGYTF.

This clonotype showed up many times. The chain is built from TRBV29-1 and TRBJ1-1; D ambiguous. With 0 bases removed from V and 6 bases from J, the gap between germline ends came to 14 bases. In germline, CDR1 is SQVTM, CDR2 ANQGSEA. The CDR3 is made up of 14 amino acids. CDR3 in amino acids: CSVEDGPRSAEAFF. The CDR3 DNA follows: TGCAGCGTTGAAGACGGGCCCCGTAGCGCTGAAGCTTTCTTT.

The chain recombines TRBV5-5 with TRBJ1-5, with D possibly TRBD1 on 5 matching bases. Germline CDR1 is SGHKS and CDR2 is YYEKEE (reference sequence). V was trimmed by 0 bases and J by 3 bases, leaving 10 bases between them. The CDR3 is 15 residues long. CDR3 loop: CASSLVDSANQPQHF. DNA of the CDR3: TGTGCCAGCAGCTTGGTAGACAGTGCCAATCAGCCCCAGCATTTT.

This clonotype turned up a few times. The rearrangement joins TRBV6-1 to TRBJ2-7; D call uncertain. The germline V gene has CDR1 MNHNS and CDR2 SASEGT. V shed 3 bases and J shed 2 bases, with 8 bases lying between them. The CDR3 is 13 residues long. This CDR3 reads CASSDPVTYEQYF. The CDR3 DNA is TGTGCCAGCAGTGACCCAGTCACCTACGAGCAGTACTTC.

At least ten counts were recorded for this clonotype. This rearrangement joins TRBV6-2 or TRBV6-3 to TRBJ2-6; maybe TRBD2 (6 bases). V was pared by 4 bases and J by 0 bases, with 25 bases between. The CDR3 loop spans 21 amino acids. Looked up from germline, CDR1 is MNHEY and CDR2 is SVGEGT. The CDR3, as DNA: TGTGCCAGCAGTTCGGTCTACTCCACAGTTCGCGGGACCTCTGGGGCCAACGTCCTGACTTTC. Its translation is CASSSVYSTVRGTSGANVLTF.

V is TRBV12-3 or TRBV12-4 and J is TRBJ1-3, with D perhaps TRBD1 (6 bases). Between the trimmed V and J ends, which lost 9 bases and 0 bases, there was a span of 18 bases. The length of the CDR3 is 16 residues. The chain's CDR3 is CASLRGQPVSGNTIYF. The CDR3 nucleotides read TGTGCCAGTCTTAGGGGACAACCTGTCTCTGGAAACACCATATATTTT.

This clonotype was observed at least ten times. V usage is TRBV5-1 and J usage is TRBJ2-7; D remains ambiguous. With 0 bases removed from V and 0 bases from J, the gap between germline ends came to 10 bases. The CDR3 extends over 15 amino acids. Germline V lookup: CDR1 SGHRS, CDR2 YFSETQ. CDR3 DNA: TGCGCCAGCAGCTTGGTACCGGGCCTCTCCTACGAGCAGTACTTC. This codes for CASSLVPGLSYEQYF. Full variable domain (remainder filled in from reference TRBV5-1 and TRBJ2-7): KAGVTQTPRYLIKTRGQQVTLSCSPISGHRSVSWYQQTPGQGLQFLFEYFSETQRNKGNFPGRFSGRQFSNSRSEMNVSTLELGDSALYLCASSLVPGLSYEQYFGPGTRLTVT.

The chain is built from TRBV6-1 and TRBJ1-1; 11 bases are shared with TRBD1. CDR1 and CDR2 from the germline V gene are MNHNS and SASEGT. This CDR3 region has 14 residues. V was pared by 3 bases and J by 6 bases, with 3 bases of the junction left unmatched. In DNA form, the CDR3 reads TGTGCCAGCAGTGAGCGGACAGGGGGCCCTGAAGCTTTCTTT. Translating it yields CASSERTGGPEAFF.

At least ten counts were recorded for this clonotype. Sequence at one end of the junction differs from germline and may be a read error. This chain connects TRBV12-3 or TRBV12-4 to TRBJ1-1; D perhaps matches TRBD1 (6 bases). The CDR3 has 13 amino acids. The CDR3 DNA reads as TGTGCCAGCACCCCGGGGGCAGGGGCCTTAGTTAACTTT. As protein: CASTPGAGALVNF.

J is TRBJ1-6 and V is TRBV20-1, with 8 bases fitting TRBD1. Trimming at V came to 6 bases and at J to 5 bases, leaving 12 bases not matched to a gene. Germline assignment: CDR1 DFQATT and CDR2 SNEGSKA (reference sequence). This CDR3 region has 16 residues. Here the CDR3 DNA reads TGCAGTGCGAAACTCTCCGGGACAGGAAATAATTCACCCCTCCACTTT. Translation gives CSAKLSGTGNNSPLHF.

V is TRBV12-3 or TRBV12-4 and J is TRBJ1-2, with D possibly being TRBD1 (6 bases). Trimming left V 1 base short and J 8 bases short, with 14 bases between. This CDR3 comprises 14 residues. The CDR3: CASSLETGRGGYTF. The CDR3 DNA follows: TGTGCCAGCAGTTTAGAAACAGGGCGAGGCGGCTACACCTTC.

This clonotype appeared many times. The J gene is TRBJ2-5, the V gene TRBV5-1; TRBD1 matches 9 bases. Germline V lookup: CDR1 SGHRS, CDR2 YFSETQ. Unmatched junction bases numbered 5, after V lost 6 bases and J lost 2 bases. The CDR3 has 14 amino acids. CDR3 in DNA: TGCGCCAGCACCCGGACAGGGGAACAAGAGACCCAGTACTTC. Amino acid sequence: CASTRTGEQETQYF.

The rearrangement joins TRBV10-2 to TRBJ1-2, with D possibly being TRBD1 (6 bases). The CDR3 sequence is 15 residues long. V lost 11 bases, J lost 2 bases, and 21 bases lay in between. Germline loops: CDR1 WSHSY, CDR2 SAAADI. The DNA for the CDR3 is TGCGCCTCGACCCAAGGGGGGGGCGCGAACTATGGCTACACCTTC. Translated, it gives CASTQGGGANYGYTF.

This clonotype was found many times. The genes are TRBV7-8 and TRBJ1-2, with TRBD1 as a possible D gene (6 bases). The ends were cut back, 5 bases at V and 1 base at J, with 20 bases in the middle. In germline, CDR1 is SGHVS, CDR2 FQNEAQ. The CDR3 totals 17 residues. The CDR3 here is CASSPRRNRALNYGYTF. Written as DNA, the CDR3 is TGTGCCAGCAGCCCCCGCCGGAACAGGGCCCTTAACTATGGCTACACCTTC. The full variable domain, its missing parts supplied by reference TRBV7-8 and TRBJ1-2, is GAGVSQSPRYKVAKRGQDVALRCDPISGHVSLFWYQQALGQGPEFLTYFQNEAQLDKSGLPSDRFFAERPEGSVSTLKIQRTQQEDSAVYLCASSPRRNRALNYGYTFGSGTRLTVV.

This clonotype showed up many times. V usage is TRBV3-1 and J usage is TRBJ1-2, with 7 bases lining up with TRBD1. The CDR3 extends over 14 amino acids. V lost 5 bases and J lost 4; bases outside the gene matches: 7. Germline lookup yields CDR1 LGHDT and CDR2 YNNKEL (reference sequence). The DNA for the CDR3 is TGTGCCAGCAGCGCGGGACAGATGATCTATGGCTACACCTTC. The encoded protein is CASSAGQMIYGYTF.

This clonotype was detected ten times or more. The chain combines TRBV27 with TRBJ1-2; 7 bases are shared with TRBD1. Germline V gives CDR1 MNHEY, CDR2 SMNVEV (reference sequence). The CDR3 spans 13 residues. V was pared by 9 bases and J by 3 bases, with 7 bases of the junction left unmatched. DNA of the CDR3: TGTGCCAGTCGACAGGGATCCCACTATGGCTACACCTTC. It yields the protein CASRQGSHYGYTF.

The chain couples TRBV27 to TRBJ2-7; 11 bases are shared with TRBD1. The V and J ends lost 3 bases and 1 base, in that order; junction bases with no gene match: 8. This CDR3 contains 17 residues. Looked up from germline, CDR1 is MNHEY and CDR2 is SMNVEV (reference sequence). CDR3 in amino acids: CASSFGGQGGLSYEQYF. In DNA, the CDR3 is TGTGCCAGCAGTTTCGGGGGACAGGGGGGCCTATCCTACGAGCAGTACTTC.

This clonotype has ten or more counts. The CDR3 coding sequence is TGCGCCAGCAGCAATCAGGGAGGGGGCACTGAAGCTTTCTTT. This encodes CASSNQGGGTEAFF. This chain joins TRBV5-1 and TRBJ1-1; tentative D call: TRBD1 (6 bases). V lost 4 bases, J lost 4 bases, and 14 bases lay in between. Germline V gene sequence: CDR1 SGHRS, CDR2 YFSETQ. This CDR3 is 14 amino acids long.

About this clonotype: The CDR3 carries no conserved terminal phenylalanine or tryptophan, so it likely arises from a read error. Because the CDR3's place on the DNA is in doubt, the DNA is left out and the CDR3 is given as listed by TCRdb. J is TRBJ2-2 and V is TRBV6-1. Counting both end residues, the CDR3 totals 15 amino acids. CDR1 is MNHNS and CDR2 is SASEGT in the germline V gene. CDR3 protein: CASKSTGSNTGELWV.

This clonotype was found many times. V gene TRBV14 combines with J gene TRBJ1-1, with D unclear. This CDR3 is built from 14 residues. The germline gives CDR1 SGHDN, CDR2 FVKESK. Trimming left V 1 base short and J 0 bases short, with 6 bases between. The CDR3 DNA follows: TGTGCCAGCAGCCAAGGGTTACTGAACACTGAAGCTTTCTTT. Its protein product is CASSQGLLNTEAFF.

This clonotype was seen only a few times. Relative to the germline gene, one junction end is altered; a read error may explain this. The J gene is TRBJ1-2, the V gene TRBV19; the match to TRBD1 covers 7 bases. The germline V gene encodes CDR1 LNHDA and CDR2 SQIVND (reference sequence). This CDR3 is 12 amino acids long. Here the CDR3 DNA reads TGTGCCAGTAGTATCCCGCCCGGGACAGAAACTTTC. Its protein product is CASSIPPGTETF.

There are many counts of this clonotype. The CDR3 sequence is CASSYSGSETDEAFF. The DNA for the CDR3 is TGTGCCAGCAGTTACTCGGGGAGCGAGACAGATGAAGCTTTCTTT. This chain joins TRBV6-5 and TRBJ1-1, with a tentative D call TRBD1 (5 bases). The V gene lost 0 bases and the J gene lost 7 bases, with 15 bases spanning the gap. This CDR3 comprises 15 residues. Germline V gives CDR1 MNHEY, CDR2 SVGAGI.